The TCR beta chain described here comes from a study of T cell responses to AZD1222 COVID-19 vaccine. The overall study: Second doses at about 4 or about 12 weeks were pooled. General study findings and limits: The study sampled repertoires only after the peak T cell response. Reportedly, nearly half the spike-specific TCRs target unmutated variant regions. The donor cohort was predominantly white British with a female majority, and clonal diversity may have been underestimated.

V was trimmed by 8 bases and J by 6 bases, leaving 16 bases between them. The CDR3 totals 13 residues. Germline V gene lookup returns CDR1 MNHEY and CDR2 SVGAGI. Assay used: immunoSEQ multiplex PCR; TCRdb lists only in-frame clones, some missing. The sample carries some 180,000 clones, 88% recorded once. The sample holds one count of this clone. Its antigen is undetermined. This chain links TRBV6-5 with TRBJ1-2; possibly TRBD1 for D (5 bases). Sequences were derived from peripheral blood, sampled on day 0 of AZD1222 vaccination. The sequence was obtained from an adult in good health. The CDR3, as DNA: TGTGCCAGCTACGGGGGGAGAAAAAATGGCTACACCTTC. Encoded protein: CASYGGRKNGYTF.